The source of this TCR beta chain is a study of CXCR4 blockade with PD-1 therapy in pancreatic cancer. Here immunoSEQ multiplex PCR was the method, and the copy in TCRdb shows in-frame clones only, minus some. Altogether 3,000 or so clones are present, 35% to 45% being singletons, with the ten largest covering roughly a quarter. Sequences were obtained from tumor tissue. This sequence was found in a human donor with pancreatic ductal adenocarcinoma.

The CDR3 sequence: CASSESSAYEQYF. The CDR3 nucleotides read TGTGCCAGCAGTGAATCGTCAGCATACGAGCAGTACTTC. The J gene is TRBJ2-7, the V gene TRBV25-1; D is uncertain. This CDR3 comprises 13 residues. Germline V lookup: CDR1 MGHDK, CDR2 SYGVNS. V lost 1 base and J 4 bases, leaving 8 bases between the germline ends.